This T cell receptor beta chain was captured by sequencing in a study of OX40 agonist ivuxolimab in advanced cancers. Study-level background: Ivuxolimab, which targeted the costimulatory receptor OX40 (CD134), was an agonistic, fully human IgG2 monoclonal antibody. Intravenous ivuxolimab was administered to patients every 2 weeks at six dose levels: 0.01, 0.1, 0.3, 1.5, 3 and 10 mg/kg. Among the 52 dose-escalation patients, around 19 had hepatocellular carcinoma, around 15 melanoma, 9 renal cell carcinoma and 9 head and neck cancer. A male proportion of roughly 80% and a mean age of 60 years, ranging from 23 to 79, were recorded for the dose-escalation cohort. Patients were allowed to have had prior anti-PD-1, anti-PD-L1 or anti-CTLA-4 therapy, and approximately 39% of the dose-escalation patients had been treated with checkpoint inhibitors. Partial responses occurred in three dose-escalation patients: two with cutaneous melanoma and one with hepatocellular carcinoma. The point of sequencing TCRbeta in the periphery was to test whether ivuxolimab changed TCR sequence diversity and drove clonal T-cell expansion. The paper reports the monotherapy dose-escalation portion (N ≈ 52 patients) of the phase I ivuxolimab trial.

Genomic DNA was extracted from sorted cells for sequencing of the TCRbeta CDR3 region. The immunoSEQ Assay was used for sequencing of TCRbeta CDR3 regions. As stored in TCRdb, this immuneACCESS dataset retains in-frame rearrangements with V and J assigned. A fraction of the clones does not appear; measured against another copy, unresolved V genes explain less than half of the discrepancy, and the remainder lacks a known reason. The sample table lists some 74,000 clones, around 89% of them with a count of one. The ten biggest clones cover approximately 0.98% of the sample. Note on this clone: The clone's antigen remains unknown. Per-base quality was not reported, and no clone a single base away is much larger than it.

Patients with autoimmune disease history or receiving systemic immunosuppression were excluded from the trial. Peripheral blood for TCR sequencing was collected from all dose cohorts at baseline, on cycle 4 day 1, and on cycle 7 day 1. Samples were obtained from an open-label, multicenter, first-in-human phase I dose-escalation trial of ivuxolimab. The trial enrolled adults with locally advanced or metastatic head and neck squamous cell, hepatocellular, melanoma or renal cell carcinoma. Before TCR sequencing, CD4+ and CD8+ T cells were separately sorted from peripheral blood. Broader findings and caveats from the paper: The antigen specificity of the peripheral T cells that underwent clonal expansion was not determined. Low levels of normalized T-cell clonal expansion were also seen in some patients who did not respond. After ivuxolimab, more expanded clones were found on average in CD8+ T cells than in CD4+ T cells. At doses of 0.1 to 3.0 mg/kg, clonal expansion of both CD4+ and CD8+ T cells in blood was seen between baseline and week 6. In the 0.1-3.0 mg/kg groups, partial responders had among the lowest normalized peripheral clonal expansion, particularly in CD8+ T cells.

This specimen was CD4+ or CD8+ T cells sorted from blood, taken in a trial of the OX40 agonist ivuxolimab. The clonotype comes from an adult with an advanced solid tumor such as melanoma, head and neck, liver or kidney cancer.

The bases are TGCGCCAGCAGCCAAGTGGTGGGGGCCACCGGGGAGCTGTTTTTT. Translated, this gives CASSQVVGATGELFF. The V and J genes are TRBV4-3 and TRBJ2-2, with TRBD1 as a weak D call on 6 bases. CDR1 and CDR2 are read off the germline V gene as LGHNA and YSLEER. The CDR3 contains 15 residues, cysteine and phenylalanine counted. Of the read, only the CDR3 DNA is kept; its 45 bases are in frame from base 1. V was cut back by 1 base and J by 4 bases, leaving a gap of 10 bases between them.